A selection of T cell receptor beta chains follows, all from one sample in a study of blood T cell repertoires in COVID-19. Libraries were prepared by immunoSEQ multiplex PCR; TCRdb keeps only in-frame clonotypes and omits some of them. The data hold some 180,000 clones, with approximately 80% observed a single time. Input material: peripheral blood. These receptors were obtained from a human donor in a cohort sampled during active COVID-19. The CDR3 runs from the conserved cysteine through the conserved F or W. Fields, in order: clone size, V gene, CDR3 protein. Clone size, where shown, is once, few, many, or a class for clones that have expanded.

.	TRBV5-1	CASSLAPDCGETQYF
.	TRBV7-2	CASSLEGVGTDTQYF
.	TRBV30	CAWGGWRIPQPQETQYF
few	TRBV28	CASSFGENTEAFF
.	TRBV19	CASSPGLQPQHF
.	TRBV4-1	CASSQVPTSAYEQYF
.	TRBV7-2	CASSFDRDFGYQETQYF
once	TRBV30	CAWSPTGGYDEQYF
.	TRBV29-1	CSTSGTSGYNNEQFF
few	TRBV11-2	CASSLSTSGRGEQFF
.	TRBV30	CACRLAGAKETQYF
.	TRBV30	CAWSAGVEGRAFF
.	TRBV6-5	CAGGDRVIEKLFF
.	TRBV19	CASSAGTAYSPLHF
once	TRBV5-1	CASSLGAGGYNEQFF
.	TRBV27	CASSHEGVDTEAFF
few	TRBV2	CASTVGAGVWKETQYF
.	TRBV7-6	CASSLFQGPQETQYF
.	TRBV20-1	CSASHLGAAANYGYTF
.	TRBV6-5	CASSYSGGPPPGEQYF
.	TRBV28	CASSFTGSTNEKLFF
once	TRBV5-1	CANGQGYEQYF
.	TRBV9	CASSQKQRGTRNTIYF
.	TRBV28	CASRADIFNYGYTF
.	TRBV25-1	CASSEVTGTPQETQYF
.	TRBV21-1	CARAPGKGDNEQFF
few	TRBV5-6	CASSLVVSTYEQYF
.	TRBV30	CAWSVGTSGYEQYF
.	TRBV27	CASRPGLSSYNEQFF
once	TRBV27	CASSRQTDTDTQYF
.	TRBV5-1	CASSRSGGGSYEQYF
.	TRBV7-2	CASSLGGQTNGYTF
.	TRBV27	CASSLSGRPYNEQFF
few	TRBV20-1	CSATGVYEQYF
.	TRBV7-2	CASSLGGAGMNTEAFF
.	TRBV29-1	CSVGNMGLGTEAFF
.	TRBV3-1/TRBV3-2	CASSQEDRGMSNQPQHF
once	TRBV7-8	CASSLVSSPLHF
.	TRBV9	CASSVGGQDKEEQFF
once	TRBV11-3	CASSQGGFRDTQYF
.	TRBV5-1	CASSLVVVGLRNTEAFF
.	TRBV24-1	CATSDPTSGEGDTQYF
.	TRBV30	CAWTGQGINSPLHF